The clone carrying this TCR beta chain was seen once. Antigen unknown. This CDR3 region has 15 residues. V was shortened by 3 bases and J by 6 bases, with 17 bases between the two germline ends. Germline lookup yields CDR1 MDHEN and CDR2 SYDVKM. The record originates from a study of cytomegalovirus exposure and HLA in healthy donors. Study conclusions and caveats: Later, an analysis showed that TCR beta chains associated with HLA were more clonally expanded than others that were equally common.

In the PCR, 60 Vbeta and 13 Jbeta primers were used. Per the original data handling: In a later analysis, 60 million to 90 million unique TCR beta chains included roughly 11 million shared by two or more donors. Generated by immunoSEQ multiplex PCR, the TCRdb table keeps only in-frame clones and is missing some. V and J calls and clone size are those listed in that table; D and trimming were worked out from the DNA. Here the sample spans tens of thousands of clones, 70% to 80% being singletons. V usage is TRBV28 and J usage is TRBJ2-5, with D possibly matching TRBD1 (6 bases). The sequenced sample consisted of PBMCs. This TCR was sampled from a man in his forties in good health and CMV-seropositive. The CDR3 DNA sequence: TGTGCCAGCAGTTTGGGGGCTAGCCGGAGTCAGACCCAGTACTTC. Translation gives CASSLGASRSQTQYF.